A selection of T cell receptor beta chains follows, all from one sample in a study of a mutant IDH1 vaccine in newly diagnosed glioma. Antigens for these TCRs are unknown. The protocol was immunoSEQ multiplex PCR, while the TCRdb copy is restricted to in-frame clones and leaves out a portion. The sample contains under 150,000 clones, roughly 88% of which appear only once. Source: PBMCs, taken from a glioma patient whose treatment included an IDH1 peptide vaccine. These receptors were collected from a woman between 45 and 65 years old with glioma. Both conserved end residues are part of each CDR3. D genes are given only for firm matches. Size values are once, few and many counts, or a class for expanded clones, and some rows have none.

J gene | clone size | D gene | V gene | CDR3 protein | CDR3 DNA
TRBJ1-1 | . | . | TRBV6-6 | CASSEELTNTEAFF | TGTGCCAGCAGTGAGGAGCTGACGAACACTGAAGCTTTCTTT
TRBJ1-5 | . | TRBD1 | TRBV11-2 | CASSLGTGANQPQHF | TGTGCCAGCAGCTTAGGTACAGGGGCAAATCAGCCCCAGCATTTT
TRBJ2-1 | . | . | TRBV5-4 | CATLPSVSSYNEQFF | TGTGCCACCCTTCCTTCGGTGAGCTCCTACAATGAGCAGTTCTTC
TRBJ2-5 | . | . | TRBV7-8 | CASSSLVTETQYF | TGTGCCAGCAGTTCTTTAGTTACAGAGACCCAGTACTTC
TRBJ2-1 | . | . | TRBV11-2 | CASSSWDYNEQFF | TGTGCCAGCAGCTCTTGGGACTACAATGAGCAGTTCTTC
TRBJ1-5 | . | . | TRBV6-5 | CASSTLNQPQHF | TGTGCCAGCAGTACCCTAAATCAGCCCCAGCATTTT
TRBJ2-2 | . | TRBD1 | TRBV6-4 | CASSRDSNTGELFF | TGTGCCAGCAGTCGGGACAGCAACACCGGGGAGCTGTTTTTT
TRBJ1-4 | few | . | TRBV6-1 | CASSPLVGGGEKLFF | TGTGCCAGCAGTCCTCTGGTAGGGGGTGGTGAAAAACTGTTTTTT
TRBJ2-1 | . | TRBD1 | TRBV5-4 | CASSAWTGPYNEQFF | TGTGCCAGCAGCGCATGGACAGGGCCGTACAATGAGCAGTTCTTC
TRBJ1-2 | . | . | TRBV11-2 | CASSLGSGYTF | TGTGCCAGCAGCTTAGGATCCGGCTACACCTTC
TRBJ1-2 | . | TRBD1 | TRBV10-3 | CAISESYRGSGYTF | TGTGCCATCAGTGAATCCTACAGGGGATCTGGCTACACCTTC
TRBJ1-2 | . | . | TRBV30 | CAWNPAALNYGYTF | TGTGCCTGGAATCCGGCAGCCTTGAACTATGGCTACACCTTC